Here is one T cell receptor beta chain with its context. The sample originates from a study of blood T cell repertoires in COVID-19. Study as a whole: Some COVID-19 samples were acute and others convalescent; all came from the United States, Italy and Spain. Nucleic acid was either cDNA or gDNA, and it came from T cells, B-cell-depleted T cells, or PBMCs.

Per the study methods: Researchers report that nucleated cell counts were estimated from reference gene primer amplification. The repertoire was sequenced with immunoSEQ multiplex PCR; TCRdb's copy has only in-frame clones and lacks some. V, J and clone size were drawn from that table, and D and trimming were deduced from the DNA. The table has roughly 63,000 clones, around three quarters seen once. CDR3 size: 14 residues. V lost 1 base and J 5 bases, leaving 8 bases between the germline ends. Germline V CDR1 and CDR2: SEHNR, FQNEAQ (reference sequence). This chain joins TRBV7-9 and TRBJ2-2; D not certain. The sample was peripheral blood. This clonotype originated in a human donor in a cohort sampled during active COVID-19. CDR3 amino acids: CASSLGWRTGELFF. DNA of the CDR3: TGTGCCAGCAGCTTAGGTTGGAGAACCGGGGAGCTGTTTTTT.